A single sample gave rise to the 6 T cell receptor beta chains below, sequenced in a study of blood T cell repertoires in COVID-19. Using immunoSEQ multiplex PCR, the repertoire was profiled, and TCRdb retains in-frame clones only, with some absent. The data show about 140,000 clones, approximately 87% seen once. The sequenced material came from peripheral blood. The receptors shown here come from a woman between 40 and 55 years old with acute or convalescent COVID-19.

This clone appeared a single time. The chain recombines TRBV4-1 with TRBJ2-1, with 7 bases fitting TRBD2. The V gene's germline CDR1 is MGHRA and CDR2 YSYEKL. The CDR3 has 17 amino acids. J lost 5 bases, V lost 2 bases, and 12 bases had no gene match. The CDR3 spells CASSQWVGGPIDNEQFF. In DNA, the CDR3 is TGCGCCAGCAGCCAATGGGTGGGAGGGCCAATAGACAATGAGCAGTTCTTC.

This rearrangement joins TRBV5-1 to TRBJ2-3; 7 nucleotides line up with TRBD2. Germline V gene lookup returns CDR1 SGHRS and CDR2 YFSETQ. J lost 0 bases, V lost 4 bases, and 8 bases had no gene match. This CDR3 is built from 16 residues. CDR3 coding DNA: TGCGCCAGCAGCACCGCCACTAGCGCAAGCACAGATACGCAGTATTTT. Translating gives CASSTATSASTDTQYF. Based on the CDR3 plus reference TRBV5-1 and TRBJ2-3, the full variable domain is KAGVTQTPRYLIKTRGQQVTLSCSPISGHRSVSWYQQTPGQGLQFLFEYFSETQRNKGNFPGRFSGRQFSNSRSEMNVSTLELGDSALYLCASSTATSASTDTQYFGPGTRLTVL.

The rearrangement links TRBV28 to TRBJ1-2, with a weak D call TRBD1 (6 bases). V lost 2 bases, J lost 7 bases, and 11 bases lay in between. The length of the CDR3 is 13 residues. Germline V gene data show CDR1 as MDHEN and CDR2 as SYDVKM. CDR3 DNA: TGTGCCAGCAGTTTAGTGCGAGGGGGTGGCTACACCTTC. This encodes CASSLVRGGGYTF.

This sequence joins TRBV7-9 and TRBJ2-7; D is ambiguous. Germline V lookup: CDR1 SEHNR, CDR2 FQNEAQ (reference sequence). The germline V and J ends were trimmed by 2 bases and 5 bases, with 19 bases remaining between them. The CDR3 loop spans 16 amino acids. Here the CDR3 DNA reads TGTGCCAGCAGCTTAACCGGCGGAGTGCTGACGGACGAGCAGTACTTC. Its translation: CASSLTGGVLTDEQYF.

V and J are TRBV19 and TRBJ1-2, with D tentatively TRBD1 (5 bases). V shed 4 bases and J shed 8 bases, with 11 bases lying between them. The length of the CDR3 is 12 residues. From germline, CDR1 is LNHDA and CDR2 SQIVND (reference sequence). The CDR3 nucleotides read TGTGCCAGTAGTACAGGGTTTGAGGGCTACACCTTC. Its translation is CASSTGFEGYTF.

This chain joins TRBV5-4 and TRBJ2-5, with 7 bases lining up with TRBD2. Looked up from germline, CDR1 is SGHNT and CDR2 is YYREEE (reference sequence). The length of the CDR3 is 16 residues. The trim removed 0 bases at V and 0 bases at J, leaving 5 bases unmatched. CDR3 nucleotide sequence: TGTGCCAGCAGCTTGGGGGAGGGCTGGTACCAAGAGACCCAGTACTTC. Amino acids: CASSLGEGWYQETQYF.